This T cell receptor beta chain was sequenced during a study of shared clonotypes between healthy human individuals. Profiling relied on immunoSEQ multiplex PCR, and the TCRdb table lists in-frame clones only, not all of them. The sample yields about 600,000 clones, roughly 97% seen once. CDR1 and CDR2 (germline): SGHRS, YFSETQ. Trimming removed 0 bases from V and 7 bases from J, with 7 bases in between. This CDR3 contains 13 residues. Sequencing was done on a sample of naive CD4+ T cells sorted from blood. Documented subset: CD45RA+ positively selected. This clonotype was obtained from a woman aged 25 to 39 in good health. The chain has TRBV5-1 and TRBJ2-2; perhaps TRBD1 as D (5 bases). CDR3 sequence reads: CASSLEGNGELFF. DNA for the CDR3: TGCGCCAGCAGCTTGGAGGGGAACGGGGAGCTGTTTTTT.